This T cell receptor (beta chain) was sequenced during a study of cytomegalovirus exposure and HLA in healthy donors. Both 60 Vbeta primers and 13 Jbeta primers went into the PCR. Measured with immunoSEQ multiplex PCR; TCRdb has only the in-frame clones, and not every one. Among approximately 97,000 clones listed, 79% were seen once. J was trimmed by 3 bases and V by 6 bases; bases with no gene match: 5. Germline V gives CDR1 SEHNR, CDR2 FQNEAQ (reference sequence). The CDR3 covers 14 residues. Study conclusions and caveats: An observed cluster of highly shared sequence variants was recorded as a likely sequencing artifact. It was reported that TCR beta sequences correctly inferred the HLA-A and HLA-B alleles for most subjects. Cytomegalovirus association was listed for around 180 TCR beta chains. TRBV6-2, TRBV6-3 and some other V segments were unresolvable in 87-base-pair reads.

This clone was recorded once. What it binds is unknown. This clonotype was obtained from a male donor in good health and CMV-seropositive. Source material: PBMCs. This rearrangement joins TRBV7-9 to TRBJ2-7, with TRBD2 matching 10 bases. The CDR3 DNA reads as TGTGCCAGCAGTTATTCTAGCGGGAGCTACGAGCAGTACTTC. Its translation: CASSYSSGSYEQYF.